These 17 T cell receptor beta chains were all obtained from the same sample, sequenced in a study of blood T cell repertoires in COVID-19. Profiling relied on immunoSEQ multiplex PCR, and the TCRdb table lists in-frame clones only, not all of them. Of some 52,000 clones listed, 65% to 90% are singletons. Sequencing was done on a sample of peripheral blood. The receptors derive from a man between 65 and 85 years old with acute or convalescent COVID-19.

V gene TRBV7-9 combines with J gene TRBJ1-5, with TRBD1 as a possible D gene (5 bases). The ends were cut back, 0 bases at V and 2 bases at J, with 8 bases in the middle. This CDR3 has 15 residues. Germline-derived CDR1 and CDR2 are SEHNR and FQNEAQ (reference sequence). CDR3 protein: CASSLAGHGNQPQHF. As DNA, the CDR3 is TGTGCCAGCAGCTTAGCCGGACACGGCAATCAGCCCCAGCATTTT.

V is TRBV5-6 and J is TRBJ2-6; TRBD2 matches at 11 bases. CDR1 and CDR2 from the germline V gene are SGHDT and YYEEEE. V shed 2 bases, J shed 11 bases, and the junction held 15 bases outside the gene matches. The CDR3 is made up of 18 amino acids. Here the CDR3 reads CASSLSYRLAGGPYVLTF. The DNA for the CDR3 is TGTGCCAGCAGCTTAAGTTATCGCCTAGCGGGGGGACCTTACGTCCTGACTTTC.

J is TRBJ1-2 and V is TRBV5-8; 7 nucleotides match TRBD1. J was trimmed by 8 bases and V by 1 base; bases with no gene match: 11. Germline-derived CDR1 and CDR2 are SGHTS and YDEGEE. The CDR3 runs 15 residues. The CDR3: CASSLLGQSYGGYTF. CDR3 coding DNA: TGTGCCAGCAGCTTGTTGGGACAGAGCTATGGAGGCTACACCTTC.

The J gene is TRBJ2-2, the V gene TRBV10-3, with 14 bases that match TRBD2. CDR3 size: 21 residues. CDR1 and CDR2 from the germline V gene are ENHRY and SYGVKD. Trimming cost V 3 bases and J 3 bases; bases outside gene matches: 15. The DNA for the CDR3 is TGTGCCATCAGTGACCTCATGAAGACTAGCGGGAGGGCCGTCGACACCGGGGAGCTGTTTTTT. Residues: CAISDLMKTSGRAVDTGELFF.

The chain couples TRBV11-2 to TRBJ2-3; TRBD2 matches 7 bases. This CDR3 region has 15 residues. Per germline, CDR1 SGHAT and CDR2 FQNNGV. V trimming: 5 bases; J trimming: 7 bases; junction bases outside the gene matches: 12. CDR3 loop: CASSGRGTPGNTQYF. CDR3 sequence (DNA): TGTGCCAGCAGCGGGAGGGGAACTCCGGGCAATACGCAGTATTTT.

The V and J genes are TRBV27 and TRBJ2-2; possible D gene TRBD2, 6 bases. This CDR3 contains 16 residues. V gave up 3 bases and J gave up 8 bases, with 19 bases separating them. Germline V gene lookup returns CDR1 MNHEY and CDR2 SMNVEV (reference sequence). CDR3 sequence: CASSFLGRGRLGELFF. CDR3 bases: TGTGCCAGCAGTTTCTTGGGCCGGGGGAGGTTAGGGGAGCTGTTTTTT.

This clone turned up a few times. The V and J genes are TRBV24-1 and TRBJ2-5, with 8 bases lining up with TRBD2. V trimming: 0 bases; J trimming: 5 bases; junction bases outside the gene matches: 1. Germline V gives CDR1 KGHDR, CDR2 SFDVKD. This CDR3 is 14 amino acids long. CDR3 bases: TGTGCCACCAGTGATTTGTTAGCGGGGGAGACCCAGTACTTC. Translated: CATSDLLAGETQYF.

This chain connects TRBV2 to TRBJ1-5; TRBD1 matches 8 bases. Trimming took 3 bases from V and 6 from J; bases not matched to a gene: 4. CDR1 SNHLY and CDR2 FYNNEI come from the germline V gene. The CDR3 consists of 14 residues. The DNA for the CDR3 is TGTGCCAGCAGTGATCAGGGGGCGGGTCAGCCCCAGCATTTT. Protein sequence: CASSDQGAGQPQHF. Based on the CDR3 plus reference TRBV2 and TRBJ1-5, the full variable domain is EPEVTQTPSHQVTQMGQEVILRCVPISNHLYFYWYRQILGQKVEFLVSFYNNEISEKSEIFDDQFSVERPDGSNFTLKIRSTKLEDSAMYFCASSDQGAGQPQHFGDGTRLSIL.

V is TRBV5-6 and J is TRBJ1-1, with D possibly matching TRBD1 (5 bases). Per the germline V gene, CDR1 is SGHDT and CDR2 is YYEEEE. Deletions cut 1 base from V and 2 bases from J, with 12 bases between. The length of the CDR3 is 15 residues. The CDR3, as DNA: TGTGCCAGCAGCTTGTTAGGGCGGGGCAACACTGAAGCTTTCTTT. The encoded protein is CASSLLGRGNTEAFF.

This CDR3 reads CASSIRDSPGHEQFF. In nucleotides, the CDR3 is TGTGCCAGCAGTATCCGGGACTCGCCCGGTCATGAGCAGTTCTTC. This chain links TRBV6-4 with TRBJ2-1, with D possibly being TRBD2 (6 bases). V lost 5 bases and J lost 8, with 19 bases in between. This CDR3 has 15 amino acids. Germline V CDR1 and CDR2: MRHNA, SNTAGT.

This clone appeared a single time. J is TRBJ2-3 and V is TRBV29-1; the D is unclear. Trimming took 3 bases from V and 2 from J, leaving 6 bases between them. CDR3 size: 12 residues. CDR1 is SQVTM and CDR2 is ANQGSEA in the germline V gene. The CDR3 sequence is CSVDPNTDTQYF. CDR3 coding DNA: TGCAGCGTTGATCCCAACACAGATACGCAGTATTTT.

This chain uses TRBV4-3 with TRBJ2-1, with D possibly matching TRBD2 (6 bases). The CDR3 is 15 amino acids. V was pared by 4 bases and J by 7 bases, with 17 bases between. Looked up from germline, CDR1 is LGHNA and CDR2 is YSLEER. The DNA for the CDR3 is TGCGCCAGCAGCCGACTAGTGGGTGTAGGGAATGAGCAGTTCTTC. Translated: CASSRLVGVGNEQFF.

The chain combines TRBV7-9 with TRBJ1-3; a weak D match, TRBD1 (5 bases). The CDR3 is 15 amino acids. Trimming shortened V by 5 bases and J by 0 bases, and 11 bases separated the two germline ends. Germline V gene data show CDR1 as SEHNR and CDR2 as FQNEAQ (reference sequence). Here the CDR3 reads CASSAGRSSGNTIYF. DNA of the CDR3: TGTGCCAGCAGCGCGGGACGGAGCTCTGGAAACACCATATATTTT.

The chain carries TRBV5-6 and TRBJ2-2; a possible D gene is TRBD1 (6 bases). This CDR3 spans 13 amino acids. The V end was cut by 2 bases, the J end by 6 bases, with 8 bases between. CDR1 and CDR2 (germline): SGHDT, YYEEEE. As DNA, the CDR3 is TGTGCCAGCAGCTTAAAGGGGGCCGGGGAGCTGTTTTTT. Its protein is CASSLKGAGELFF.

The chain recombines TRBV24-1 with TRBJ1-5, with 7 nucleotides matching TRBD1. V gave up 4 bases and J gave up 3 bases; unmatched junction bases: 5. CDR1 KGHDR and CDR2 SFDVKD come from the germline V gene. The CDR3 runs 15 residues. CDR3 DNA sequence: TGTGCCACCAGTGACTCGGGACAGATCAATCAGCCCCAGCATTTT. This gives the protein CATSDSGQINQPQHF.

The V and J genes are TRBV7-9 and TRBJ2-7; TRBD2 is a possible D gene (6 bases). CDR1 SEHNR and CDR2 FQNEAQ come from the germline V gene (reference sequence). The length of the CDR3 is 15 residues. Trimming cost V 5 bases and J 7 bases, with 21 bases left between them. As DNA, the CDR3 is TGTGCCAGCAGCCCCAGGGACGGGGAGGCGAGGGAGCAGTACTTC. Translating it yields CASSPRDGEAREQYF.

CDR3 bases: TGTGCCAGCAGCCAAGGCCCGCGGGGGATTAGCAATCAGCCCCAGCATTTT. Its translation is CASSQGPRGISNQPQHF. V and J are TRBV14 and TRBJ1-5; perhaps TRBD1 as D (5 bases). The CDR3 length is 17 residues. With 1 base removed from V and 0 bases from J, the gap between germline ends came to 13 bases. Germline V lookup: CDR1 SGHDN, CDR2 FVKESK. Combining the CDR3 with reference TRBV14 and TRBJ1-5 gives the whole variable domain EAGVTQFPSHSVIEKGQTVTLRCDPISGHDNLYWYRRVMGKEIKFLLHFVKESKQDESGMPNNRFLAERTGGTYSTLKVQPAELEDSGVYFCASSQGPRGISNQPQHFGDGTRLSIL.